These 23 T cell receptor beta chains share one sample of origin, sequenced in a study of T-cell reconstitution after alpha-beta-depleted transplantation in children. Researchers prepared the TCRbeta library using unique molecular identifiers, the study reports. From the PCR reads, TCRdb called clonotypes with MiXCR, one entry per CDR3 protein. This table holds approximately 290,000 distinct CDR3 sequences, roughly 10% found once. Sequenced material: peripheral blood, taken 180 days after TCRalphabeta/CD19-depleted stem cell transplant. All receptors come from a male patient under 10 years old who had a stem cell transplant for chronic granulomatous disease, so the T cells may come from the graft donor.

This clonotype was recorded at least ten times. The V and J genes are TRBV11-2 and TRBJ2-7; 7 positions agree with TRBD2. With 1 base clipped from V and 3 bases from J, the junction kept 6 bases outside the gene matches. Germline V gene data show CDR1 as SGHAT and CDR2 as FQNNGV. This CDR3 region has 15 residues. CDR3 amino acids: CASSLGLADFYEQYF. In DNA, the CDR3 is TGTGCCAGCAGCTTAGGACTAGCAGACTTCTACGAGCAGTACTTC. Drawing the rest from reference TRBV11-2 and TRBJ2-7, the complete variable domain is EAGVAQSPRYKIIEKRQSVAFWCNPISGHATLYWYQQILGQGPKLLIQFQNNGVVDDSQLPKDRFSAERLKGVDSTLKIQPAKLEDSAVYLCASSLGLADFYEQYFGPGTRLTVT.

This clonotype was detected ten times or more. V and J are TRBV7-9 and TRBJ2-7, with 8 bases matching TRBD1. The germline CDR1 and CDR2 sequences are SEHNR and FQNEAQ (reference sequence). The ends lost 6 bases at V and 6 bases at J; junction bases unmatched: 7. The CDR3 length is 13 residues. The CDR3 spells CASSLVGQGEQYF. CDR3 nucleotide sequence: TGTGCCAGCAGTCTCGTCGGACAGGGCGAGCAGTACTTC. The entire variable domain, with the rest obtained from reference TRBV7-9 and TRBJ2-7, is as follows: DTGVSQNPRHKITKRGQNVTFRCDPISEHNRLYWYRQTLGQGPEFLTYFQNEAQLEKSRLLSDRFSAERPKGSFSTLEIQRTEQGDSAMYLCASSLVGQGEQYFGPGTRLTVT.

At least ten counts were recorded for this clonotype. The chain uses TRBV12-3 or TRBV12-4 and TRBJ2-7; no clear D. V dropped 1 base and J dropped 2 bases, with 12 bases sitting between them. The CDR3 has 15 amino acids. The CDR3, as DNA: TGTGCCAGCAGTTTAGAGGGTGGGTTCGCCTACGAGCAGTACTTC. This sequence encodes CASSLEGGFAYEQYF.

This clonotype was picked up many times. CDR3: CASSWGWDSYEQYF. CDR3 coding DNA: TGTGCCAGCAGTTGGGGGTGGGACTCCTACGAGCAGTACTTC. V and J are TRBV12-3 or TRBV12-4 and TRBJ2-7, with D possibly called TRBD1 or TRBD2 (5 bases each). The V gene lost 4 bases and the J gene lost 0 bases, with 10 bases spanning the gap. The CDR3 runs 14 residues.

This clonotype appeared many times. The genes are TRBV7-9 and TRBJ2-7, with D unclear. With 2 bases removed from V and 3 bases from J, the gap between germline ends came to 14 bases. The CDR3 runs to 15 residues. The germline V gene encodes CDR1 SEHNR and CDR2 FQNEAQ (reference sequence). In DNA form, the CDR3 reads TGTGCCAGCAGCTTAAGGCAGGTCTCTCTCTACGAGCAGTACTTC. Amino acid sequence: CASSLRQVSLYEQYF.

This clonotype has a count of ten or more. The chain carries TRBV7-6 and TRBJ2-5; D is unclear. The CDR3 is made up of 15 amino acids. V was pared by 2 bases and J by 0 bases, with 10 bases between. Per the germline V gene, CDR1 is SGHVS and CDR2 is FNYEAQ. As DNA, the CDR3 is TGTGCCAGCAGCTTAAATTCGGGCAACCAAGAGACCCAGTACTTC. This codes for CASSLNSGNQETQYF.

This clonotype appeared once. Germline and junction disagree at one end, which may indicate a read error. The rearrangement uses TRBV2 and TRBJ2-7; D gene unclear. The CDR3 covers 18 residues. From germline, CDR1 is SNHLY and CDR2 FYNNEI. CDR3 sequence reads: CACSSLVSGRYISYEQYF. The CDR3 nucleotides are TGTGCCTGCAGTTCCCTTGTCTCCGGACGCTACATCTCCTACGAGCAGTACTTC.

This clonotype came up many times. This CDR3 is CASSFIGQGPETQYF. The CDR3 DNA reads TGTGCCAGCAGTTTCATCGGACAGGGCCCAGAGACCCAGTACTTC. The rearrangement uses TRBV28 and TRBJ2-5, with TRBD1 identical over 8 bases. J lost 4 bases, V lost 3 bases, and 7 bases had no gene match. The germline V gene encodes CDR1 MDHEN and CDR2 SYDVKM. The CDR3 spans 15 residues.

This clonotype occurred many times. The chain couples TRBV10-3 to TRBJ2-2, with D hard to call. The CDR3 consists of 12 residues. Trimming left V 11 bases short and J 2 bases short, with 9 bases between. Germline assignment: CDR1 ENHRY and CDR2 SYGVKD. The CDR3 region has the DNA TGTGCCCATCGGGCTAACACCGGGGAGCTGTTTTTT. Residues: CAHRANTGELFF.

This clonotype was recorded at least ten times. This chain links TRBV18 with TRBJ1-6; possibly TRBD1 for D (6 bases). Per germline, CDR1 KGHSH and CDR2 LQKENI. The CDR3 consists of 18 residues. The V gene lost 5 bases and the J gene lost 5 bases, with 22 bases spanning the gap. CDR3 sequence (DNA): TGTGCCAGCTCAACCACTAGCCGACAGGCGGCCGATAATTCACCCCTCCACTTT. Its translation is CASSTTSRQAADNSPLHF.

This clonotype has at least ten counts. The chain combines TRBV20-1 with TRBJ2-7, with D unclear. This CDR3 contains 11 residues. CDR1 and CDR2 from the germline V gene are DFQATT and SNEGSKA (reference sequence). The V end lost 6 bases, the J end lost 6 bases, and 12 bases lay between the germline ends. CDR3 bases: TGCAGTGCCACCATCCCTCCCGAGCAGTACTTC. Amino acid sequence: CSATIPPEQYF.

This clonotype has at least ten counts. As DNA, the CDR3 is TGTGCCAGTAGTCCCCGATCCGGGACAGAGCAGTTCTTC. Translation: CASSPRSGTEQFF. The rearrangement links TRBV19 to TRBJ2-1; TRBD1 is a possible D gene (6 bases). This CDR3 comprises 13 residues. V was clipped by 5 bases and J by 10 bases, with 15 bases between them. The germline V gene encodes CDR1 LNHDA and CDR2 SQIVND (reference sequence).

This clonotype appeared many times. The chain recombines TRBV12-3 or TRBV12-4 with TRBJ1-2; 11 bases map to TRBD1. There are 15 residues in the CDR3. The J segment lost 6 bases and the V segment lost 8 bases, leaving 11 bases of the junction unmatched. This CDR3 is CASQDRGRGLNGYTF. CDR3 sequence (DNA): TGTGCCAGCCAGGACAGGGGGCGCGGGTTAAATGGCTACACCTTC.

This clonotype was detected ten times or more. The chain recombines TRBV7-3 with TRBJ2-1, with 9 bases identical to TRBD1. Germline CDR1 SGHTA, CDR2 FQGTGA. V lost 5 bases, J lost 9 bases, and 14 bases stayed unmatched. This CDR3 is 16 amino acids long. The CDR3 nucleotides read TGTGCCAGCAGCAGCTTCGGACAGGGGCCGCTCATTGAGCAGTTCTTC. It specifies CASSSFGQGPLIEQFF.

This clonotype was counted at least ten times. The V and J genes are TRBV10-3 and TRBJ2-4, with D perhaps TRBD1 or TRBD2 (5 bases each). The CDR3 extends over 17 amino acids. Germline V CDR1 and CDR2: ENHRY, SYGVKD. Between the trimmed V and J ends, which lost 4 bases and 1 base, there was a span of 17 bases. DNA for the CDR3: TGTGCCATCAGTGTCCCAGGGACGGGCCCTGCCAAAAACATTCAGTACTTC. Protein sequence: CAISVPGTGPAKNIQYF.

Ten or more counts support this clonotype. CDR3 in DNA: TGCAGTGCTACACTGACACACTCTACCTACGAGCAGTACTTC. Translated, it gives CSATLTHSTYEQYF. The V and J genes are TRBV20-1 and TRBJ2-7; D is unclear. The V gene lost 4 bases and the J gene lost 2 bases, with 15 bases spanning the gap. CDR1 and CDR2 from the germline V gene are DFQATT and SNEGSKA (reference sequence). The CDR3 extends over 14 amino acids.

This clonotype was counted at least ten times. The V gene is TRBV5-6, the J gene TRBJ2-1; TRBD1 matches at 9 bases. Per the germline V gene, CDR1 is SGHDT and CDR2 is YYEEEE. The CDR3 spans 15 residues. After removal of 3 bases from V and 9 bases from J, the junction contained 10 bases not matched to a gene. As DNA, the CDR3 is TGTGCCAGCAGCTCACCGGGACAGGGTTTTGGTGAGCAGTTCTTC. Encoded protein: CASSSPGQGFGEQFF. Combining the CDR3 with reference TRBV5-6 and TRBJ2-1 gives the whole variable domain DAGVTQSPTHLIKTRGQQVTLRCSPKSGHDTVSWYQQALGQGPQFIFQYYEEEERQRGNFPDRFSGHQFPNYSSELNVNALLLGDSALYLCASSSPGQGFGEQFFGPGTRLTVL.

This clonotype was observed many times. The chain carries TRBV12-3 or TRBV12-4 and TRBJ1-1, with 11 positions matching TRBD1. Losses at the gene ends were 5 bases for V and 2 bases for J; bases not matched to a gene: 7. CDR3 length: 16 amino acids. The CDR3 nucleotides read TGTGCCAGCAGTCCCTGGGACAGGGGGTTAAACACTGAAGCTTTCTTT. Translating it yields CASSPWDRGLNTEAFF.

Points on this clonotype: Sequence at one end of the junction differs from germline and may be a read error. The chain recombines TRBV6-1 with TRBJ2-5; 12 bases line up with TRBD2. The CDR3 loop spans 18 amino acids. Germline values: CDR1 MNHNS, CDR2 SASEGT. In DNA form, the CDR3 reads TGTGTCAGCAGTCCGCCCTTGACTAGCGGGAGAGGAAAAGAGACCCGGTACTTC. The encoded protein is CVSSPPLTSGRGKETRYF.

Remarks on this clonotype: Being one base from a much bigger clone, this may be a read error. The V and J genes are TRBV25-1 and TRBJ2-1; D uncertain. The CDR3 consists of 15 residues. CDR1 is MGHDK and CDR2 is SYGVNS in the germline V gene. The V end lost 1 base, the J end lost 8 bases, and 15 bases lay between the germline ends. DNA for the CDR3: TGTGCCAGCAGTGAATCTATGGCGCTACATGATGAGCAGTTCTTC. Protein product: CASSESMALHDEQFF.

This clonotype was picked up many times. The genes are TRBV4-1 and TRBJ2-1; possibly TRBD1 for D (6 bases). The CDR3 is 16 residues long. Germline-derived CDR1 and CDR2 are MGHRA and YSYEKL. The ends were cut back, 4 bases at V and 5 bases at J, with 18 bases in the middle. CDR3 coding DNA: TGCGCCAGCAGCCTATTTACAGGGTTCGTCAACAATGAGCAGTTCTTC. Amino acids: CASSLFTGFVNNEQFF.

This clonotype was observed many times. The CDR3 DNA reads as TGCAGTGCTAGGAGGGCGGGAGGCGAAGAGACCCAGTACTTC. It yields the protein CSARRAGGEETQYF. This sequence joins TRBV20-1 and TRBJ2-5, with TRBD2 matching 8 bases. V lost 3 bases and J lost 3; bases outside the gene matches: 6. Germline CDR1 is DFQATT and CDR2 is SNEGSKA (reference sequence). The CDR3 extends over 14 amino acids.

This clonotype was observed many times. The chain links TRBV29-1 to TRBJ2-5, with 7 positions matching TRBD1. The CDR3 has 15 amino acids. The germline V gene encodes CDR1 SQVTM and CDR2 ANQGSEA. With 0 bases clipped from V and 4 bases from J, the junction kept 8 bases outside the gene matches. CDR3 sequence (DNA): TGCAGCGTTGAAGAGGTGACAGGGTATCGAGAGACCCAGTACTTC. Its protein product is CSVEEVTGYRETQYF.